This T cell receptor beta chain appears in the sequencing data of a study of early T cells in non-severe SARS-CoV-2 infection. Study details: Whole-blood bulk RNA, unsorted, was sequenced, and chains were unpaired.

The CDR3 length is 16 residues. V was shortened by 0 bases and J by 1 base, with 15 bases between the two germline ends. The germline gives CDR1 DFQATT, CDR2 SNEGSKA (reference sequence). Individually, cDNA molecules had unique molecular identifiers attached to them. One entry per CDR3 protein results from TCRdb running MiXCR on the 5' RACE reads. The sample lists 45,000 to 70,000 distinct CDR3 sequences; around 7.7% were seen once. As to this clonotype: The antigen remains undetermined.

Overall study results and limits: Private and CD4 specificities were missed by VDJdb matching, skewed to anti-spike CD8.

The sequencing used whole blood, collected at baseline. This sequence joins TRBV20-1 and TRBJ1-1; maybe TRBD1 (6 bases). This clonotype was sampled from an adult who was a healthcare worker with PCR-confirmed SARS-CoV-2 infection or an uninfected control (not recorded which). DNA for the CDR3: TGCAGTGCTAGAGATGGGGGCTTTGGGCAGAACACTGAAGCTTTCTTT. Translated, it gives CSARDGGFGQNTEAFF.